Listed below are T cell receptor beta chains from one sample, sequenced in a study of CD8 T cells in Susac syndrome. One entry per CDR3 protein results from TCRdb running MiXCR on the immunoSEQ multiplex PCR reads. The sample has 70,000 or so distinct CDR3 sequences, 85% to 95% seen once; the top ten hold 0.56%. The specimen was CD8+ T cells from PBMCs. Receptor source: a human donor with multiple sclerosis. Each CDR3 is given with its conserved first and last residue. D genes are given only for firm matches. Part of the rows lack a size; the others show once, few, many or a class for expanded clones.

j_call clone_size d_call v_call cdr3_nt cdr3_aa
TRBJ2-7 NA NA TRBV9 TGTGCCAGCAGCGCCGGAGTGGGGGTCTCCTACGAGCAGTACTTC CASSAGVGVSYEQYF
TRBJ2-1 NA TRBD1 TRBV12-3/TRBV12-4 TGTGCCAGCAGTTTAGGACCCGGGACAGCCTACAATGAGCAGTTCTTC CASSLGPGTAYNEQFF
TRBJ1-1 once NA TRBV4-1 TGCGCCAGCAGCCAAGATGGAACAGGCTTGAACACTGAAGCTTTCTTT CASSQDGTGLNTEAFF
TRBJ1-1 NA NA TRBV29-1 TGCAGCGTTGCTGTCCTTTATCCGAACACTGAAGCTTTCTTT CSVAVLYPNTEAFF
TRBJ2-7 NA NA TRBV29-1 TGCAGCGTTGTGTCAGGGAGAGGCTACGAGCAGTACTTC CSVVSGRGYEQYF
TRBJ2-7 NA NA TRBV12-3/TRBV12-4 TGTGCCAGCAGTTCTAGTGACAGGTCCTACGAGCAGTACTTC CASSSSDRSYEQYF
TRBJ2-7 NA TRBD1 TRBV19 TGTGCCAGTAGTATAGTCCCTGGAGGACAGGGGAGCTCCTACGAGCAGTACTTC CASSIVPGGQGSSYEQYF
TRBJ2-7 NA TRBD2 TRBV20-1 TGCAGTGCTAGAGATAGCGGGACTCCAGTCTACGAGCAGTACTTC CSARDSGTPVYEQYF
TRBJ2-1 NA NA TRBV27 TGTGCCAGCAGTTTAACCGGTGCCTACAATGAGCAGTTCTTC CASSLTGAYNEQFF
TRBJ2-5 NA NA TRBV2 TGTGCCAGCACAACGGCGGAGGAAGAGACCCAGTACTTC CASTTAEEETQYF
TRBJ1-6 NA NA TRBV4-3 TGCGCCAGCAGCCAAGATCCGGGGGAAGGGCGACCCCTCCACTTT CASSQDPGEGRPLHF